This entry features one T cell receptor (beta chain) sequence. Its antigen remains unidentified. Per-nucleotide qualities are absent, and no much larger clonotype sits a single base away. The CDR3 numbers 13 residues from cysteine through phenylalanine. CDR3 DNA only is kept here, 39 bases in frame from base 1. Trimming removed 8 bases from V and 1 base from J, leaving 12 bases between the germline ends. CDR1 and CDR2, per the germline V gene, are MNHEY and SVGAGI. The data derive from a study of T cell responses to AZD1222 COVID-19 vaccine (dated by TCRdb to the early 2020s). A note on the overall study: A total of 230 to 250 trial participants underwent TCR sequencing, of whom roughly 210 had received two doses of AZD1222 and roughly 26 had received two doses of the MenACWY control vaccine. Trial participants were enrolled into age subgroups of 18-55, 56-69 and 70-plus years, which contained 148, 28 and 57 TCR-sequenced participants, respectively.

Sample time point, as interpreted from the label and publication: about 28 days (+/-7) after the second vaccine dose. AZD1222 recipients with second doses at about 4 weeks or about 12 weeks were pooled, because spike-specific TCR depth and breadth did not differ between schedules. Vaccinee samples came from UK trials COV001 and COV002, including a single-blind randomized controlled phase 2/3 trial of AZD1222 (ChAdOx1 nCoV-19) in healthy adults. For TCRbeta chain sequencing, PBMC samples from trial participants were taken at day 0 and at day 28 after the second dose. The CDR3 regions of human TCRbeta chains were analyzed by immunosequencing. On the study's bioinformatics: Repertoire TCRs were checked for matches against a reference library of SARS-CoV-2-specific TCRs that had been generated using the MIRA antigen-specificity platform. Breadth was defined as the fraction of unique TCRs that were SARS-CoV-2-associated. Depth was defined as the fraction of total T cells that were SARS-CoV-2-associated. Using the MIRA data, each spike-specific TCR was assigned both to the spike region to which the TCR was reactive and to a CD4 or CD8 class. Log10-transformed breadth and depth values were compared by one-way ANOVA with Sidak's multiple comparisons tests. TCRdb carries this immuneACCESS record with in-frame sequences only. Its versions omit some clonotypes, under half of them owing to an unresolved V gene in the studies checked, with the rest unexplained. The D gene and trimming were derived from the DNA, and the V and J assignments and clone size from that table. The sample records 86,000 or so clones, approximately 90% of which are singletons. Around 10% of the sample is in the top ten clones.

Overall study results and their limits: Most participants were white British and females outnumbered males, and the authors suggested that clonal diversity may have been underestimated. In the small 56-69-year group, the increase in depth fell short of significance, most likely because of low power. The vaccine-associated CD4 TCRs covered the entire spike protein, and the dominant responses fell in regions 160-218 and 743-854. Only a handful of AZD1222 recipients were SARS-CoV-2 seropositive at baseline, limiting conclusions about previously exposed vaccinees. Because no samples from the day 14 peak response were available, repertoires could be characterized only after the peak T cell response. Reportedly, almost half of the unique spike-specific TCRs recognized epitopes lying outside the regions that are mutated in the B.1.351 and B.1.1.7 variants. After two AZD1222 doses, spike-specific TCR breadth and depth were significantly higher than at day 0 and than in MenACWY recipients.

Rearrangement joined TRBV6-5 to TRBJ2-7; TRBD1 might be the D gene, on 6 matching bases. The sample here was peripheral blood, taken 28 days after the second AZD1222 dose. This clonotype originated in an adult who received the AZD1222 COVID-19 vaccine. Here is the DNA: TGTGCCAGCCATAGGCAGGGGTCCTACGAGCAGTACTTC. This yields the protein CASHRQGSYEQYF.